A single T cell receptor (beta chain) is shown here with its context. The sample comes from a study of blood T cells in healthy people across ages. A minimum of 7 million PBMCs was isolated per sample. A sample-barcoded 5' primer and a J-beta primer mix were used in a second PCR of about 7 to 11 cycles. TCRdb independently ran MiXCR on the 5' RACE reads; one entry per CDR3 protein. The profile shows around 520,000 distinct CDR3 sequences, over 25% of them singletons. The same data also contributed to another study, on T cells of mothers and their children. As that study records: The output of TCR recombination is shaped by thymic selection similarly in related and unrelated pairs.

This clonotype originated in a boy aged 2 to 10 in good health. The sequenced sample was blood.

CDR3 bases: TGTGCCAGCAGTGAGGTGACAGCCTACGAGCAGTACTTC. Amino acid sequence: CASSEVTAYEQYF. The chain combines TRBV25-1 with TRBJ2-7, with D tentatively TRBD1 (5 bases). Germline CDR1 reads MGHDK; CDR2 reads SYGVNS. V lost 3 bases, J lost 2 bases, and 8 bases lay in between. This CDR3 region has 13 residues.